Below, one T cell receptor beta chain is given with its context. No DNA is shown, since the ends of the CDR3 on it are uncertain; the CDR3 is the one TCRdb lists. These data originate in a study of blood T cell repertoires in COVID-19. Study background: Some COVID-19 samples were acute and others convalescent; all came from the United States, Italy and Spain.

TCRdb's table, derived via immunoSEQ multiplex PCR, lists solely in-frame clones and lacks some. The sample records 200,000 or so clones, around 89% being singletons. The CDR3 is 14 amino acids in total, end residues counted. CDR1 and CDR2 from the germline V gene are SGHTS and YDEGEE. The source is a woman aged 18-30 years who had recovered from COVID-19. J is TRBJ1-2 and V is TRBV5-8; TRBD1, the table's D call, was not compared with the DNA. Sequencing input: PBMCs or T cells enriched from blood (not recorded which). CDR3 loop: CASSFLWTDYGYTF.